This T cell receptor beta chain was captured by sequencing in a study of draining lymph node invasion in breast cancer (dated by TCRdb to the early 2020s). Looking at the study overall: Nodal metastasis was diagnosed by histology and cytokeratin immunohistochemistry, and confirmation was obtained by EpCAM/CD45 flow cytometry. A separate targeted assay used bulk TCR-beta CDR3 sequencing to compare sorted memory regulatory T cells with memory conventional CD4 T cells across breast cancer tissues. From every patient, the primary tumor plus matched non-invaded and tumor-invaded tumor-draining lymph nodes were collected, and both Treg and Tconv subsets were profiled. Lymph nodes from roughly 5 patients were covered by the separate targeted TCR sequencing, and for three of those patients the primary tumors were sequenced as well.

For memory regulatory T cells, the sort was based on CD4+ CD45RA- CD25high cells. Tumor-draining lymph nodes were classified as non-invaded or invaded according to the absence or presence of metastatic tumor cells. Before staining and sorting, T cells were pre-enriched using a Miltenyi Pan T Cell isolation kit. Immunohistochemistry for estrogen receptor, progesterone receptor, HER2 and Ki-67 was used to characterize the primary tumors. Within a few hours after surgery, fresh surgical tissue was processed by cutting the tissue into small fragments. The tissue fragments were digested enzymatically for less than 25 minutes with Liberase TL plus DNase and were then passed through a 40-micrometer strainer. Sorting used a BD FACS Aria II with roughly 98-99% purity, after DAPI live/dead staining. Sorted cells were lysed in TCL buffer, and RNA was purified using a Norgen Single Cell RNA purification kit that included DNase treatment.

Its CDR3 holds 12 amino acids, cysteine through phenylalanine. Just the 36-base CDR3 DNA is kept, in frame starting at base 1. Between the V and J ends, shortened by 2 bases and 6 bases respectively, the junction contains 5 bases. In the germline V gene, CDR1 corresponds to LGHNA and CDR2 to YNFKEQ. Results the study describes overall, beyond this receptor: Per tissue, roughly 12-22% of Treg TCRs were found to be shared with Tconvs, and this sharing was interpreted as suggesting peripheral Treg induction. In the targeted TCR-seq data, Tregs appeared to be more clonally expanded than Tconvs in all tissues, and lower diversity was found for both subsets in tumor than in lymph nodes. The tumor top-100 clone tracking analysis could be carried out in only two patients. Some clones from the top 100 tumor clones were found in both invaded and non-invaded nodes, which suggests recirculation between the tumor and the draining nodes. Whether Treg conversion occurred in a given organ or whether converted Tregs recirculated between nodes and tumor could not be resolved from the data. TCRs shared between Treg and Tconv subsets were regarded as suggestive, but not proof, of a common clonal origin.

The library was obtained by bulk RNA-seq. The reads were generated on an Illumina HiSeq 2500. In the original analysis: CDR3 sequences in the separate targeted TCR-seq dataset were extracted from raw reads and quantified using MiXCR version 2.1.5 with default parameters. Each TCR-beta clone in the separate targeted TCR-seq dataset was defined by the V gene, J gene and CDR3 sequence taken together. In the separate targeted TCR-seq dataset, clones with fewer than three counts were first removed, after which only the 90% most strongly expressed clones per sample were kept. In the separate targeted TCR-seq dataset, Treg-Tconv overlap was calculated per tissue as the number of shared clones divided by the total number of Treg clones, multiplied by 100. In-frame beta chains were kept once TCRdb had trimmed the public reads at Q25 with fastp and called clones with MiXCR. Each entry is one CDR3 protein sequence, shown with its most common DNA and genes. Here the V and J calls rest on TCRdb's processing, not on the authors' analysis. The sample has over a thousand distinct CDR3 sequences on record, about 60% of them singletons. Clones ranked in the top ten supply under 11% of the sample.

This clonotype was seen more than once but under ten times. Its antigen remains unidentified. Per-base qualities were not stored, and no clone one base away is much larger. This TCR was sampled from a female donor with luminal breast cancer. What was sequenced was sorted memory Tregs from a lymph node. This sample's cell subset or site label indicates: CD45RA-negative sorted CD4+ T cells (memory Tconv or effector/memory Treg). The sequence joins TRBV4-2 to TRBJ1-5; the D gene is unclear. The CDR3 region: CASSQLGQPQHF. The base sequence is TGTGCCAGCAGCCAACTAGGTCAGCCCCAGCATTTT.